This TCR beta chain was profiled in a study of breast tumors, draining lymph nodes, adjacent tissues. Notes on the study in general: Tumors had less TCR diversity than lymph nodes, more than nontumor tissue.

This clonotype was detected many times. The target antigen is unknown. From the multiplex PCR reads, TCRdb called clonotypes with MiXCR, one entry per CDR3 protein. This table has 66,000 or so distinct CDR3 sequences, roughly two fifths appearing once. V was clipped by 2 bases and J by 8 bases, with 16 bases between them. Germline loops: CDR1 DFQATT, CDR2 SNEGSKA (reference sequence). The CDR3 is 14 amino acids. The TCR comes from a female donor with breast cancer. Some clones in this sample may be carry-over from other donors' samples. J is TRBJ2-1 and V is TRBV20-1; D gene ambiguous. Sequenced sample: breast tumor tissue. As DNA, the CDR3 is TGCAGTGCTAGACCCCCTCTAGGGCTGGATGAGCAGTTCTTC. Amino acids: CSARPPLGLDEQFF.